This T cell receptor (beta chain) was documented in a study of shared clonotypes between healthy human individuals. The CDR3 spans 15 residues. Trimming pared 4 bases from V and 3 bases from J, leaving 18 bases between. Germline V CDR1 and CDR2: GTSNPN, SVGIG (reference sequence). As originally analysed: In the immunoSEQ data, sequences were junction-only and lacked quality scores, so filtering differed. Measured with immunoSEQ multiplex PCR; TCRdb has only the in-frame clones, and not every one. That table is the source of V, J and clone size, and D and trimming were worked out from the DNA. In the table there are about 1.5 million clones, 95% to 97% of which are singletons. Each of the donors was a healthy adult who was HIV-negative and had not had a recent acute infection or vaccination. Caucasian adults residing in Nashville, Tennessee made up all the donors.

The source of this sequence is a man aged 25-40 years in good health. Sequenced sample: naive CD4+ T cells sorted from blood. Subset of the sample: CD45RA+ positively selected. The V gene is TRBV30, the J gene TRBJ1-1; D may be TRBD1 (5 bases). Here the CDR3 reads CAWKSGLVRDTEAFF. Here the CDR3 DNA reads TGTGCCTGGAAATCAGGGCTAGTTAGAGACACTGAAGCTTTCTTT. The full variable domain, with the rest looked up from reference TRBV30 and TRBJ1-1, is SQTIHQWPATLVQPVGSPLSLECTVEGTSNPNLYWYRQAAGRGLQLLFYSVGIGQISSEVPQNLSASRPQDRQFILSSKKLLLSDSGFYLCAWKSGLVRDTEAFFGQGTRLTVV.